This record concerns one T cell receptor beta chain sequence. Its antigen is unknown. One base away lies a much larger clone, so this may be a sequencing read error. This sample is part of a study of glioma-infiltrating T cells. Using RNA template, CDR3s of TCR alpha and beta were amplified with iRepertoire arm-PCR. For one-step reverse transcription and amplification, about 90-400 ng of tissue mRNA or PBMC total RNA was used. TCRdb used MiXCR to reprocess the multiplex PCR reads, holding one entry per CDR3 protein. The data contain around 170,000 distinct CDR3 sequences, about 47% of them singletons. Points from the study as a whole: Gliomas, especially low-grade, showed above-expected tissue-blood divergence; non-neoplastic patients showed below.

In germline, CDR1 is LNHNV, CDR2 YYDKDF (reference sequence). The CDR3 is made up of 15 amino acids. The source is a human donor with low-grade glioma or glioblastoma, undergoing nonglioma brain surgery, or in good health (not recorded which). The sequenced sample consisted of glioma tissue, nonneoplastic brain tissue, or PBMCs (not recorded which). The chain carries TRBV15 and TRBJ2-7; D is uncertain. The CDR3 here is CASSRDSASPYEQYF. In DNA, the CDR3 is TGTGCCAGCAGCAGAGATTCTGCATCCCCCTACGAGCAGTACTTC. The entire variable domain, with the rest obtained from reference TRBV15 and TRBJ2-7, is as follows: DAMVIQNPRYQVTQFGKPVTLSCSQTLNHNVMYWYQQKSSQAPKLLFHYYDKDFNNEADTPDNFQSRRPNTSFCFLDIRSPGLGDTAMYLCASSRDSASPYEQYFGPGTRLTVT.